This passage covers 13 T cell receptor beta chains from one sample sequenced in a study of cytomegalovirus exposure and HLA in healthy donors. It was with 60 Vbeta and 13 Jbeta primers that the PCR ran. Generated by immunoSEQ multiplex PCR, the TCRdb table keeps only in-frame clones and is missing some. The sample has tens of thousands of clones; the top ten hold around 12%. Sequenced sample: PBMCs. The origin of the receptors is a woman aged 60-70 years in good health and CMV-seropositive.

V gene TRBV4-1 combines with J gene TRBJ1-1; D perhaps matches TRBD1 (5 bases). The CDR3 is 17 amino acids. Trimming removed 1 base from V and 5 bases from J, with 20 bases in between. Germline loops: CDR1 MGHRA, CDR2 YSYEKL. The CDR3 here is CASSQVSGPGPGTEAFF. Here the CDR3 DNA reads TGCGCCAGCAGCCAAGTCTCCGGGCCAGGGCCCGGGACTGAAGCTTTCTTT.

The V gene is TRBV29-1, the J gene TRBJ1-2, with 7 bases lining up with TRBD1. The CDR3 has 12 residues. J gave up 7 bases and V 3 bases, and 5 bases lay outside the gene matches. Germline assignment: CDR1 SQVTM and CDR2 ANQGSEA. The DNA for the CDR3 is TGCAGCGTTGAGAGGGGGCTTAGTGGCTACACCTTC. It specifies CSVERGLSGYTF. The full variable domain, rest sourced from reference TRBV29-1 and TRBJ1-2, is SAVISQKPSRDICQRGTSLTIQCQVDSQVTMMFWYRQQPGQSLTLIATANQGSEATYESGFVIDKFPISRPNLTFSTLTVSNMSPEDSSIYLCSVERGLSGYTFGSGTRLTVV.

The genes are TRBV19 and TRBJ1-2; weak D call: TRBD1 (5 bases). The germline V gene has CDR1 LNHDA and CDR2 SQIVND (reference sequence). CDR3 length: 13 residues. The germline V and J ends were trimmed by 5 bases and 6 bases, with 13 bases remaining between them. CDR3 coding DNA: TGTGCCAGTAGTGTGCAGGGAAGAGATGGCTACACCTTC. Protein sequence: CASSVQGRDGYTF. The variable domain in full, completed from reference TRBV19 and TRBJ1-2, reads DGGITQSPKYLFRKEGQNVTLSCEQNLNHDAMYWYRQDPGQGLRLIYYSQIVNDFQKGDIAEGYSVSREKKESFPLTVTSAQKNPTAFYLCASSVQGRDGYTFGSGTRLTVV.

The chain links TRBV7-8 to TRBJ1-1; D is unclear. This CDR3 spans 15 amino acids. Looked up from germline, CDR1 is SGHVS and CDR2 is FQNEAQ. The ends were cut back, 3 bases at V and 11 bases at J, with 22 bases in the middle. CDR3 bases: TGTGCCAGCAGCTTTGCCACGGCCGCTAGTTCGGGGGCTTTCTTT. It yields the protein CASSFATAASSGAFF.

Note on this clone: The sample holds other DNA sequences that translate to the same CDR3. J is TRBJ1-5 and V is TRBV18; 9 nucleotides align to TRBD1. Germline V gives CDR1 KGHSH, CDR2 LQKENI. V lost 0 bases, J lost 0 bases, and 0 bases stayed unmatched. The CDR3 extends over 16 amino acids. CDR3 region: CASSPPGQGSNQPQHF. CDR3 nucleotides: TGTGCCAGCTCACCACCGGGACAGGGTAGCAATCAGCCCCAGCATTTT.

In DNA form, the CDR3 reads TGTGCCAGCAGCTTGGGGGGAGCCTCTACCCACAATGAGCAGTTCTTC. It yields the protein CASSLGGASTHNEQFF. V gene TRBV5-6 combines with J gene TRBJ2-1, with a tentative D call TRBD2 (5 bases). Germline V gives CDR1 SGHDT, CDR2 YYEEEE. The CDR3 covers 16 residues. Deletions cut 0 bases from V and 5 bases from J, with 15 bases between.

CDR3 sequence: CASSLGQGGEKLFF. CDR3 in DNA: TGCGCCAGCAGCTTGGGACAGGGGGGCGAAAAACTGTTTTTT. V is TRBV5-1 and J is TRBJ1-4; TRBD1 agrees at 9 bases. The CDR3 totals 14 residues. CDR1 and CDR2 from the germline V gene are SGHRS and YFSETQ. J gave up 8 bases and V 0 bases, and 2 bases lay outside the gene matches.

This rearrangement joins TRBV6-1 to TRBJ1-2, with D unclear. V lost 3 bases to trimming and J lost 1 base, with 12 bases between them. Germline V gene sequence: CDR1 MNHNS, CDR2 SASEGT. This CDR3 region has 15 residues. DNA for the CDR3: TGTGCCAGCAGTGAGAGTCCCCGAGGTAACTATGGCTACACCTTC. Protein: CASSESPRGNYGYTF.

The rearrangement joins TRBV10-1 to TRBJ2-2, with a possible D match to TRBD1 (6 bases). This CDR3 is built from 15 residues. Trimming pared 2 bases from V and 6 bases from J, leaving 13 bases between. Germline V gives CDR1 WNHNN, CDR2 SYGVQD (reference sequence). The CDR3 DNA follows: TGCGCCAGCAGTGAGACTTACAGGGAACCCGGGGAGCTGTTTTTT. Translated: CASSETYREPGELFF.

Remarks on this clone: An end of the junction differs from the germline gene, which may be a read error. V and J are TRBV7-7 and TRBJ2-7; 10 bases line up with TRBD2. The CDR3 runs to 15 residues. Germline lookup yields CDR1 SSHAT and CDR2 FNYEAQ (reference sequence). CDR3 sequence reads: CASSLGASGGYEQYF. The CDR3 nucleotides are TGTGCTAGCAGCTTAGGGGCTAGCGGGGGTTACGAGCAGTACTTC.

To note about this clone: Other DNA sequences in the same sample also yield this CDR3. J is TRBJ1-6 and V is TRBV5-1; TRBD1 matches at 9 bases. The CDR3 runs to 14 residues. With V trimmed by 6 bases and J by 7 bases, 5 bases remained unmatched. Germline assignment: CDR1 SGHRS and CDR2 YFSETQ. CDR3 sequence reads: CASNPGQGNSPLHF. The CDR3 nucleotides read TGCGCCAGCAATCCGGGACAGGGAAATTCACCCCTCCACTTT.

This chain joins TRBV28 and TRBJ1-1, with a possible D match to TRBD1 (6 bases). This CDR3 contains 12 residues. V was clipped by 5 bases and J by 10 bases, with 14 bases between them. The germline V gene encodes CDR1 MDHEN and CDR2 SYDVKM. CDR3 bases: TGTGCCAGCAGTCAACAGGGTATGCTAGCTTTCTTT. It encodes CASSQQGMLAFF.

The rearrangement uses TRBV5-1 and TRBJ2-7, with 12 bases aligning to TRBD1. Germline CDR1 reads SGHRS; CDR2 reads YFSETQ. V dropped 7 bases and J dropped 7; count of bases not matched to a gene: 9. The CDR3 covers 14 residues. CDR3 in DNA: TGCGCCAGCGGTTCGGGACAGGGGGCCCGGGAGCAGTACTTC. Translated: CASGSGQGAREQYF. Supplemented by reference TRBV5-1 and TRBJ2-7, the full variable domain reads KAGVTQTPRYLIKTRGQQVTLSCSPISGHRSVSWYQQTPGQGLQFLFEYFSETQRNKGNFPGRFSGRQFSNSRSEMNVSTLELGDSALYLCASGSGQGAREQYFGPGTRLTVT.